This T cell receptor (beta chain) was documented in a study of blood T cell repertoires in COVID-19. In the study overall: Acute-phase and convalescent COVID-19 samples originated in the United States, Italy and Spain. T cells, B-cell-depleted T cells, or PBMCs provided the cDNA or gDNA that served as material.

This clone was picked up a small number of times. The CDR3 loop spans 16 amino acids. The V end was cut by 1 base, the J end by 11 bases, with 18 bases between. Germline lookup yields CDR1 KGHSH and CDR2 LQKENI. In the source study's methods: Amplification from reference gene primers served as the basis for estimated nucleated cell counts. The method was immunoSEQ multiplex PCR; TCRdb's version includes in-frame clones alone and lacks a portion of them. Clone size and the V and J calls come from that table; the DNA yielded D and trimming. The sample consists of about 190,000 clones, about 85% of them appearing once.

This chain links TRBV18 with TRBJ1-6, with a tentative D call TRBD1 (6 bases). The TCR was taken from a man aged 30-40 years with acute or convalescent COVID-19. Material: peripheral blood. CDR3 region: CASSPLRYQDSTPLHF. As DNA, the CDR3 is TGTGCCAGCTCACCACTCCGTTACCAGGACAGTACACCCCTCCACTTT.